Sequencing of this T cell receptor beta chain was carried out in a study of T cell repertoires in cytomegalovirus infection. Study observations and caveats: Clonotype analysis showed dominance of the ex vivo response by HLA-C-restricted CMV-specific TCR beta clonotypes.

The CDR3 has 14 amino acids. Germline V gives CDR1 MNHGY, CDR2 SAAAGT. V lost 1 base and J lost 9, with 13 bases in between. This clonotype was found a few times. Its antigen is unidentified. Each CDR3 protein gets one entry after TCRdb re-called the reads with MiXCR. The data hold about 530,000 distinct CDR3 sequences, with 26% observed a single time. The chain joins TRBV6-8 to TRBJ1-3; D is unclear. The sequence was obtained from a human donor in good health (CMV status not recorded). Some clones in this sample may be carry-over from other donors' samples. The sample taken for sequencing was PBMCs. The CDR3 is CASSYFGNGGTIYF. CDR3 DNA sequence: TGTGCCAGCAGTTACTTTGGCAACGGCGGCACCATATATTTT.